This TCR beta chain was retrieved from a study of neurological immune-mediated disorders. Study as a whole: Multiple sclerosis patients (n of about 34) included 31 with relapsing-remitting and 3 with secondary progressive disease.

The sample holds many counts of this clonotype. As yet, its antigen is unknown. Synthesis of cDNA was carried out by template-switch 5'RACE. The reaction used 10-nucleotide random UMIs. Using its own MiXCR run on the 5' RACE reads, TCRdb lists one record per CDR3 protein. The sample lists 45,000 to 50,000 distinct CDR3 sequences, under 3.5% occurring once. Study-level points and caveats: The highest TCR clonal expansion occurred in HTLV-1-associated myelopathy; multiple sclerosis fell below healthy controls.

The sequencing input was PBMCs. This clonotype was obtained from a woman aged 50 to 60 with multiple sclerosis.

The CDR3 coding sequence is TGCAGTGCTAGTGGCGGCCCCTCAGGCACTGAAGCTTTCTTT. Translating it yields CSASGGPSGTEAFF. The J gene is TRBJ1-1, the V gene TRBV20-1, with D uncertain. The length of the CDR3 is 14 residues. Germline CDR1 and CDR2: DFQATT and SNEGSKA (reference sequence). V lost 3 bases to trimming and J lost 4 bases, with 15 bases between them.